This paragraph covers one T cell receptor (beta chain) sequence. This entry is derived from a study of PD-1 blockade in classical Hodgkin lymphoma. The CDR3 spans 14 residues. Unmatched junction bases numbered 1, after V lost 0 bases and J lost 6 bases. Per germline, CDR1 SGHAT and CDR2 FQNNGV. The table came from immunoSEQ multiplex PCR; TCRdb's copy has only in-frame clones and leaves some out. The table has around 18,000 clones, around 70% seen once. The time point here: cycle 4 day 1 (C4D1), after six to seven weeks of nivolumab. Every single patient, without exception, relapsed after autologous stem cell transplantation, and brentuximab vedotin exposure varied. Magnetic negative selection of thawed PBMCs was the method by which CD4+ T cells were purified.

The clonotype comes from a human donor with classical Hodgkin lymphoma. Sequencing was performed on CD4+ T cells from blood, taken before the fourth cycle of nivolumab. The chain joins TRBV11-2 to TRBJ1-3; TRBD1 aligns across 8 bases. The CDR3 DNA follows: TGTGCCAGCAGCTTAGACAGGGGGCTAAACACCATATATTTT. This codes for CASSLDRGLNTIYF.